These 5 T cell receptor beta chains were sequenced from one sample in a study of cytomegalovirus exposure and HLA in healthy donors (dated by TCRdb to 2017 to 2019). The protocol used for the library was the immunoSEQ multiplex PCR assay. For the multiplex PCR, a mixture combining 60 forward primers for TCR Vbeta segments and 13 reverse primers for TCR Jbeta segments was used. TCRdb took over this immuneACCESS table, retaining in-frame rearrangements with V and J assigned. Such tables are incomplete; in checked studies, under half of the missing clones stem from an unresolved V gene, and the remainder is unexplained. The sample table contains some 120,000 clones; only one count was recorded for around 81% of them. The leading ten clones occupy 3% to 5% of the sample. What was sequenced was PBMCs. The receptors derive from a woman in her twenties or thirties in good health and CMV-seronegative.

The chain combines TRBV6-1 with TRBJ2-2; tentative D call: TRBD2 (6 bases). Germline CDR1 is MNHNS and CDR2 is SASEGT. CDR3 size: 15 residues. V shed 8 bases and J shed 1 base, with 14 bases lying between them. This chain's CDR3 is CASSTGLGNTGELFF. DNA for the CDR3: TGTGCCAGCTCCACGGGACTGGGGAACACCGGGGAGCTGTTTTTT.

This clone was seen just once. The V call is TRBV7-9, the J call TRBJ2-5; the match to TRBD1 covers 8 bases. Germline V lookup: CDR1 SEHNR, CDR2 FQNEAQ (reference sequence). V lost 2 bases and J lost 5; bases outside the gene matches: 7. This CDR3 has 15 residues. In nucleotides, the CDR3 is TGTGCCAGCAGCTTACGGACAGGGCTTTTGGAGACCCAGTACTTC. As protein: CASSLRTGLLETQYF.

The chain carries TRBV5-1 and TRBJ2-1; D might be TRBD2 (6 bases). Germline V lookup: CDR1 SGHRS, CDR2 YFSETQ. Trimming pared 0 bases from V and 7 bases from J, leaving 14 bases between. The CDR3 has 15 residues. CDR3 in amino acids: CASSLGSGVVNEQFF. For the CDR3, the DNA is TGCGCCAGCAGCTTGGGGTCGGGAGTAGTAAATGAGCAGTTCTTC.

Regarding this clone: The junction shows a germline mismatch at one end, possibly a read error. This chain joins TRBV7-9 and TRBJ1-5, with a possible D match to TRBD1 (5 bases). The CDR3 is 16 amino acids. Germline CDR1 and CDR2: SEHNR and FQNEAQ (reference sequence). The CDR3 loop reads CSSSTSSGREGQPQHF. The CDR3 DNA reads TGTTCCAGCAGCACATCAAGTGGCAGGGAAGGTCAGCCCCAGCATTTT. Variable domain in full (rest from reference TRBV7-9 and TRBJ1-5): DTGVSQNPRHKITKRGQNVTFRCDPISEHNRLYWYRQTLGQGPEFLTYFQNEAQLEKSRLLSDRFSAERPKGSFSTLEIQRTEQGDSAMYLCSSSTSSGREGQPQHFGDGTRLSIL.

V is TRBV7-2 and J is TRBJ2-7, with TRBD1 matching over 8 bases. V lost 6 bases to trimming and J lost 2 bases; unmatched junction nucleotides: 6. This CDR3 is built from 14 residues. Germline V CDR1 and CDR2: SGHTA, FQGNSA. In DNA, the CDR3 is TGTGCCAGCAGACAGAGACAGGGGCCCTACGAGCAGTACTTC. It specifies CASRQRQGPYEQYF.